Included here is one T cell receptor (beta chain) sequence, with context. Method: immunoSEQ multiplex PCR; TCRdb's copy keeps in-frame clones and lacks some. The data show around 64,000 clones, about 90% seen once. The sample is drawn from a study of T cell changes during pregnancy in multiple sclerosis. Losses at the gene ends were 6 bases for V and 0 bases for J; bases not matched to a gene: 5. Per germline, CDR1 MNHNS and CDR2 SASEGT. The CDR3 has 14 amino acids. The clonotype originates from a female donor with multiple sclerosis, enrolled in a pregnancy study. This specimen was CD4+ T cells from peripheral blood mononuclear cells, taken after pregnancy. J is TRBJ2-7 and V is TRBV6-1, with 7 bases that match TRBD1. The CDR3 sequence: CASSARQGSYEQYF. The DNA for the CDR3 is TGTGCCAGCAGCGCACGACAGGGCTCCTACGAGCAGTACTTC.